The T cell receptor (beta chain) under discussion was sequenced for a study of blood T cell repertoires in COVID-19. The germline gives CDR1 SQVTM, CDR2 ANQGSEA. The CDR3 totals 14 residues. V was clipped by 2 bases and J by 1 base, with 11 bases between them. TCRdb's table, derived via immunoSEQ multiplex PCR, lists solely in-frame clones and lacks some. The repertoire has about 230,000 clones, over 80% of them found once; the top ten carry around 26%. The chain employs TRBV29-1 and TRBJ2-5; D is unclear. This clonotype was sampled from a middle-aged man with acute or convalescent COVID-19. Sequenced input: peripheral blood. The CDR3 here is CSVEIRFAQETQYF. The CDR3 DNA reads as TGCAGCGTTGAAATTCGGTTTGCCCAAGAGACCCAGTACTTC.